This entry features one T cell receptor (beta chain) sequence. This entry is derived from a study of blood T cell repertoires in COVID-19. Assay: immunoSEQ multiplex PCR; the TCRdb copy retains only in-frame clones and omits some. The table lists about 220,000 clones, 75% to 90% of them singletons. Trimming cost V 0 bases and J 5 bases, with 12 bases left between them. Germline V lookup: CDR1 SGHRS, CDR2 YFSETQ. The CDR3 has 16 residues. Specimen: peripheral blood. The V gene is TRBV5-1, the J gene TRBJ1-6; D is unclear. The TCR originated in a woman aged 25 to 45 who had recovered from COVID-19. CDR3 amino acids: CASSLGGSINNSPLHF. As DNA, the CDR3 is TGCGCCAGCAGCTTGGGTGGGAGCATCAATAATTCACCCCTCCACTTT.